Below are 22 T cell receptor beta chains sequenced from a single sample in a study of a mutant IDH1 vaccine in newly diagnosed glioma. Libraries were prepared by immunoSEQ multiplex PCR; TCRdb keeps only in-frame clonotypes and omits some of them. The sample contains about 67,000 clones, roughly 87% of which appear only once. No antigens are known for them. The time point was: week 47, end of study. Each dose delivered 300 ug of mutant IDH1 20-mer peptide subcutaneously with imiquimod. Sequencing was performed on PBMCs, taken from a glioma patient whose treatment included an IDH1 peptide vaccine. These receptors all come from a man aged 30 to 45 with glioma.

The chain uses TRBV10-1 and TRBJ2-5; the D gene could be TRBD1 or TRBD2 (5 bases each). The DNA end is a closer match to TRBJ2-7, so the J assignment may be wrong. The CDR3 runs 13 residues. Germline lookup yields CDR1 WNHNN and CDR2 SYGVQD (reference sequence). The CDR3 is CASSGTGAYEQYF. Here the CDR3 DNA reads TGCGCCAGCAGCGGGACCGGAGCCTACGAGCAGTACTTC.

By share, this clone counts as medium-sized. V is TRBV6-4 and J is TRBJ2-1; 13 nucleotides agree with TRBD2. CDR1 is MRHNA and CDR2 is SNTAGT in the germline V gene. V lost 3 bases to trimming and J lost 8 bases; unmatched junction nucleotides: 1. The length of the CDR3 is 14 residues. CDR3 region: CASSELAGGHEQFF. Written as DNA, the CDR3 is TGTGCCAGCAGTGAACTAGCGGGGGGGCATGAGCAGTTCTTC.

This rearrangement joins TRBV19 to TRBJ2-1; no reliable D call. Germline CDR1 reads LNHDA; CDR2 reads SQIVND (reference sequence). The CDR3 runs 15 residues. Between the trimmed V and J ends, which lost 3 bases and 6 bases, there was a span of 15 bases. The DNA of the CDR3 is TGTGCCAGTAGTATTTTTAGGGAAGTGGGCAATGAGCAGTTCTTC. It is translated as CASSIFREVGNEQFF.

The CDR3 coding sequence is TGTGCCAGCATTGACAGCCGAAACGGTGAAGCTTTCTTT. It encodes CASIDSRNGEAFF. The chain employs TRBV28 and TRBJ1-1, with D possibly TRBD1 on 5 matching bases. Germline CDR1 reads MDHEN; CDR2 reads SYDVKM. CDR3 size: 13 residues. Trimming stripped 7 bases from V and 7 bases from J, with 16 bases between.

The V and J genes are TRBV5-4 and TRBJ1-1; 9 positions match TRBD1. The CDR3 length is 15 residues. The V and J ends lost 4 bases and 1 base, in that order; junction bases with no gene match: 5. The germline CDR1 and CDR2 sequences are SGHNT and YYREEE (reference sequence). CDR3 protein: CASSQGQGRNTEAFF. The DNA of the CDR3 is TGTGCCAGCAGCCAGGGACAGGGCCGGAACACTGAAGCTTTCTTT.

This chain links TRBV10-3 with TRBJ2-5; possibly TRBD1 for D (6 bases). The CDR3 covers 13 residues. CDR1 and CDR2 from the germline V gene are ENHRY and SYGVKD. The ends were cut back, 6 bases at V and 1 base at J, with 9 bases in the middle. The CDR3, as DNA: TGTGCCATCAGGGGACAACTCCAAGAGACCCAGTACTTC. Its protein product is CAIRGQLQETQYF.

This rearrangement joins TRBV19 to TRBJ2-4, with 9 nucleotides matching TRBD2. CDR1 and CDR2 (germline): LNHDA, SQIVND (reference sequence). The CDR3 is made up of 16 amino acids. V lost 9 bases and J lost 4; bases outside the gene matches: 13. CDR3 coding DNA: TGTGCCAGCAATACCCCGTCTAGCGGGGTAAAAAACATTCAGTACTTC. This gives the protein CASNTPSSGVKNIQYF.

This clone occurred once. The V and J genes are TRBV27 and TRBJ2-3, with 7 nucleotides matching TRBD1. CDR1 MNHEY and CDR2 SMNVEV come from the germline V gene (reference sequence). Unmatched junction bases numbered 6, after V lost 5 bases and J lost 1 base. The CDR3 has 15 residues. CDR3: CASSNRDSGTDTQYF. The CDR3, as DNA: TGTGCCAGCAGTAACCGGGACAGTGGCACAGATACGCAGTATTTT.

This CDR3 is CASSSPMGGGYGYTF. CDR3 bases: TGTGCCAGCAGTTCCCCTATGGGGGGGGGCTATGGCTACACCTTC. V is TRBV6-5 and J is TRBJ1-2, with D tentatively TRBD1 (5 bases). This CDR3 is built from 15 residues. V was pared by 4 bases and J by 4 bases, with 16 bases between. The germline gives CDR1 MNHEY, CDR2 SVGAGI.

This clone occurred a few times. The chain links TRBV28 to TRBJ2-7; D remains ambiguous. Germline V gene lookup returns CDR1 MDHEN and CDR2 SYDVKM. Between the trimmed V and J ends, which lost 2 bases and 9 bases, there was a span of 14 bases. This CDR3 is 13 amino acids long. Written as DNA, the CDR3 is TGTGCCAGCAGTTTAGTTTCCGAGTCCGGGCAGTACTTC. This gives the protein CASSLVSESGQYF.

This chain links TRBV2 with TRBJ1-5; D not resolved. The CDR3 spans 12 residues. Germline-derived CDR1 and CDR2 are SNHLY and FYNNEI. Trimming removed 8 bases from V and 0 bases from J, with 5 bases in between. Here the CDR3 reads CASANSNQPQHF. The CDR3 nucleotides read TGTGCCAGCGCAAATAGCAATCAGCCCCAGCATTTT. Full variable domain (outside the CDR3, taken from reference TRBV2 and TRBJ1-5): EPEVTQTPSHQVTQMGQEVILRCVPISNHLYFYWYRQILGQKVEFLVSFYNNEISEKSEIFDDQFSVERPDGSNFTLKIRSTKLEDSAMYFCASANSNQPQHFGDGTRLSIL.

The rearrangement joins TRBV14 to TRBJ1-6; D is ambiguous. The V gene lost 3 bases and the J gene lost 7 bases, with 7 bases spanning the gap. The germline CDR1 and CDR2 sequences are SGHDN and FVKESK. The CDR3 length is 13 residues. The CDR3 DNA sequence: TGTGCCAGCAGCCAGCTTTCGAATTCACCCCTCCACTTT. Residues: CASSQLSNSPLHF.

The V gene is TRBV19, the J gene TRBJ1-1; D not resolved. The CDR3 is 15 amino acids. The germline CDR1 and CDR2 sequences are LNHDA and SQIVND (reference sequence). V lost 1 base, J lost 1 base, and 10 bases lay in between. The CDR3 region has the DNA TGTGCCAGTAGTATAGCAGGCACAGCGAACACTGAAGCTTTCTTT. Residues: CASSIAGTANTEAFF.

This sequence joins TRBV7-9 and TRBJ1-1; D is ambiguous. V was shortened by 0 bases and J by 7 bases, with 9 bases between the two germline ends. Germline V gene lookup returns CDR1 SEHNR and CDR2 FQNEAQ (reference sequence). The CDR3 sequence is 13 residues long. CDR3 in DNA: TGTGCCAGCAGCTTAGCGAGGGCCAGTGAAGCTTTCTTT. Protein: CASSLARASEAFF.

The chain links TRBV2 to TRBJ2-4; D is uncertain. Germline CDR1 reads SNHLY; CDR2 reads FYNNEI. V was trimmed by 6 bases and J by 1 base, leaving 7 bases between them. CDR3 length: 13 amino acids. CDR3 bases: TGTGCCAGCAGCGCCGGGGCCAAAAACATTCAGTACTTC. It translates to CASSAGAKNIQYF.

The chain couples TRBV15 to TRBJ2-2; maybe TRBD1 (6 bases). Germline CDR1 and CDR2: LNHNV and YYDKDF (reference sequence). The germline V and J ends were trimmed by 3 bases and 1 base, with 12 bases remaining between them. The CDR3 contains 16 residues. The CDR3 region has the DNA TGTGCCACCAGCAGCCTTTCGGGACAGAACACCGGGGAGCTGTTTTTT. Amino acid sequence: CATSSLSGQNTGELFF. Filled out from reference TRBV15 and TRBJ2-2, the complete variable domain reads DAMVIQNPRYQVTQFGKPVTLSCSQTLNHNVMYWYQQKSSQAPKLLFHYYDKDFNNEADTPDNFQSRRPNTSFCFLDIRSPGLGDTAMYLCATSSLSGQNTGELFFGEGSRLTVL.

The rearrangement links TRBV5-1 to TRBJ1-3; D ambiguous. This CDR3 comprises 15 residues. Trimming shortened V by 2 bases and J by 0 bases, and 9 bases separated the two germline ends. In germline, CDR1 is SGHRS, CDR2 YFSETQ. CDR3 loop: CASSFDGRSGNTIYF. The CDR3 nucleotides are TGCGCCAGCAGCTTTGACGGCCGCTCTGGAAACACCATATATTTT.

DNA for the CDR3: TGTGCCAGCAGCTTGCGTAGGGTGCGGGGGGGCAGGGAGACCCAGTACTTC. It codes for CASSLRRVRGGRETQYF. This chain connects TRBV5-6 to TRBJ2-5; 9 positions agree with TRBD2. This CDR3 contains 17 residues. V shed 1 base and J 5 bases; nucleotides not matched to a gene: 12. CDR1 and CDR2 from the germline V gene are SGHDT and YYEEEE.

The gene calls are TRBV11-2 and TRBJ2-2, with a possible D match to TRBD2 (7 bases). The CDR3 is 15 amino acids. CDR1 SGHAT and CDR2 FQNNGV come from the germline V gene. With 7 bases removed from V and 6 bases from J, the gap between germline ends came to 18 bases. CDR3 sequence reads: CASTQDRGAAGELFF. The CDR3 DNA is TGTGCCAGCACCCAAGACCGGGGGGCCGCCGGGGAGCTGTTTTTT. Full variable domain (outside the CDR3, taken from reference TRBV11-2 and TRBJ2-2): EAGVAQSPRYKIIEKRQSVAFWCNPISGHATLYWYQQILGQGPKLLIQFQNNGVVDDSQLPKDRFSAERLKGVDSTLKIQPAKLEDSAVYLCASTQDRGAAGELFFGEGSRLTVL.

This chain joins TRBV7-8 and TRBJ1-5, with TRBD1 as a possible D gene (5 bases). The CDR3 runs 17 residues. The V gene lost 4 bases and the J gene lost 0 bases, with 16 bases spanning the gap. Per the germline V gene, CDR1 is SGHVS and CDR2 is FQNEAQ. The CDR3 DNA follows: TGTGCCAGCAGCTCCATCAGTTGGGGGAATAGCAATCAGCCCCAGCATTTT. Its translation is CASSSISWGNSNQPQHF.

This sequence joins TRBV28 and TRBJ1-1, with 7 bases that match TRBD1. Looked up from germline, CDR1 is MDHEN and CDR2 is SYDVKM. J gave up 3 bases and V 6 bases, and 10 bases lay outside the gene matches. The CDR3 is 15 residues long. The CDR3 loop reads CASSSPGQLDTEAFF. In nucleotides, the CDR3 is TGTGCCAGCAGCAGCCCGGGACAGTTGGACACTGAAGCTTTCTTT.

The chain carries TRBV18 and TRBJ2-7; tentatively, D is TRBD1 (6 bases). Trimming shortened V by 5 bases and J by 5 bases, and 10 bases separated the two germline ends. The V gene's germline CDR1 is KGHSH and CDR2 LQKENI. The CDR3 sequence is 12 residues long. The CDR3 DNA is TGTGCCAGCTCATCAGGGGACAACGAGCAGTACTTC. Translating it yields CASSSGDNEQYF.